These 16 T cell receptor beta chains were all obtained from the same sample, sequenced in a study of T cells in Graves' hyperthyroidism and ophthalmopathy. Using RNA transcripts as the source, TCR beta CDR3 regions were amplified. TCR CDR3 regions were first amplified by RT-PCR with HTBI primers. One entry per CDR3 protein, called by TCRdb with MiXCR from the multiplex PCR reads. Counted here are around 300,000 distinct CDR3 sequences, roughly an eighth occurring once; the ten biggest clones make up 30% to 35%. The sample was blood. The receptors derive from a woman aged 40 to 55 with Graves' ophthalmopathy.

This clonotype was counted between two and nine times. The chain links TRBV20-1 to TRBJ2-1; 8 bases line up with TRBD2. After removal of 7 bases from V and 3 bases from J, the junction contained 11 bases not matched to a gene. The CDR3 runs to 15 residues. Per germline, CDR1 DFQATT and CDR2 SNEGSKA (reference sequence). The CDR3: CSVPGRGGFYNEQFF. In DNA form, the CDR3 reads TGCAGTGTTCCCGGCCGGGGGGGGTTCTACAATGAGCAGTTCTTC.

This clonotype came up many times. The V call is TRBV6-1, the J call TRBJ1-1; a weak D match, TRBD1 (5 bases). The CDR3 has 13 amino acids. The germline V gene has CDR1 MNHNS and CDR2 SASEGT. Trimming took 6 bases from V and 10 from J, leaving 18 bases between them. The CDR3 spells CASSEGPRLGAFF. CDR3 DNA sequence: TGTGCCAGCAGCGAGGGACCTCGCCTCGGAGCTTTCTTT.

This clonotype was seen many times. The CDR3 protein is CASSRDGYEQYF. The CDR3 region has the DNA TGTGCCAGCAGCAGGGACGGGTACGAGCAGTACTTC. The V gene is TRBV7-9, the J gene TRBJ2-7; D tentatively reads TRBD1 or TRBD2 (5 bases each). In germline, CDR1 is SEHNR, CDR2 FQNEAQ (reference sequence). There are 12 residues in the CDR3. Trimming shortened V by 5 bases and J by 4 bases, and 9 bases separated the two germline ends.

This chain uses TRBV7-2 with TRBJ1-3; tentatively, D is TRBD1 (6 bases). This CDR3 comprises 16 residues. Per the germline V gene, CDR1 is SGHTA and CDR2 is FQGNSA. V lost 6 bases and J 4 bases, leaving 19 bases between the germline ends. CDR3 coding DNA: TGTGCCAGCAGTCCTCCTCCAGGGGCAGGAGGAAACACCATATATTTT. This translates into CASSPPPGAGGNTIYF. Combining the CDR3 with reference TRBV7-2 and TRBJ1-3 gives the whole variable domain GAGVSQSPSNKVTEKGKDVELRCDPISGHTALYWYRQSLGQGLEFLIYFQGNSAPDKSGLPSDRFSAERTGGSVSTLTIQRTQQEDSAVYLCASSPPPGAGGNTIYFGEGSWLTVV.

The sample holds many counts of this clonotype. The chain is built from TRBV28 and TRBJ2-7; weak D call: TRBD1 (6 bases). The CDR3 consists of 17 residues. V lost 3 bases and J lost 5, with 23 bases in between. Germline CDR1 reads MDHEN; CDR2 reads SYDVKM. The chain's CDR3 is CASSFDPGDRIRDEQYF. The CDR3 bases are TGTGCCAGCAGTTTTGACCCAGGGGATAGAATCCGGGACGAGCAGTACTTC.

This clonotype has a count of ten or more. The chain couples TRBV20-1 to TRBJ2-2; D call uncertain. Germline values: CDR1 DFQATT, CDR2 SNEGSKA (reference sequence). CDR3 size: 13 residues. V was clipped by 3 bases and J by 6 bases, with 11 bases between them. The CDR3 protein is CSASHPSSGELFF. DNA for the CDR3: TGCAGTGCTAGTCATCCGAGTTCCGGGGAGCTGTTTTTT.

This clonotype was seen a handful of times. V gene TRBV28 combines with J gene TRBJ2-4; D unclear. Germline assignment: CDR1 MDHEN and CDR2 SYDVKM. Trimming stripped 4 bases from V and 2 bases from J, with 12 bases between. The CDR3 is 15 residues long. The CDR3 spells CASSYLTATKNIQYF. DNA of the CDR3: TGTGCCAGCAGTTACCTTACAGCTACCAAAAACATTCAGTACTTC.

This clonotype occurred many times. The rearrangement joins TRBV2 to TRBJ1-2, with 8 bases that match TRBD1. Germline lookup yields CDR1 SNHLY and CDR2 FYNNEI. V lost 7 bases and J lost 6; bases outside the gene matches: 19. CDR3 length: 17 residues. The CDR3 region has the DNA TGTGCCAGCACAAGGGGTGCGCTTAGACAGGGGAGTCATGGCTACACCTTC. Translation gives CASTRGALRQGSHGYTF.

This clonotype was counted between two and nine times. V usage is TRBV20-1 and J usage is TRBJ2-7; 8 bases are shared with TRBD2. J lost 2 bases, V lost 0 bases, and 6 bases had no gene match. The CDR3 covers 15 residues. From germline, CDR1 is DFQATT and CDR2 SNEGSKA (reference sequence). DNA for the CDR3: TGCAGTGCTAGAGATCAGGGTAGCGGGGCCTACGAGCAGTACTTC. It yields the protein CSARDQGSGAYEQYF.

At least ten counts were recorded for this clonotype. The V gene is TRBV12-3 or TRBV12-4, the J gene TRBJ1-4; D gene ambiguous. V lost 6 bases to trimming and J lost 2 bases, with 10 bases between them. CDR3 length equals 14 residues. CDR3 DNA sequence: TGTGCCAGCAGGACCCAGGCGACTAATGAAAAACTGTTTTTT. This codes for CASRTQATNEKLFF.

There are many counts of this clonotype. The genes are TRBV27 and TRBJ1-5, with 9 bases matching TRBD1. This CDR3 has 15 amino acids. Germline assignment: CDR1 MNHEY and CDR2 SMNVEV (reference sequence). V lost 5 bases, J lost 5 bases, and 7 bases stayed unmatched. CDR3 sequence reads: CASSPLGQGYQPQHF. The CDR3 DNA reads TGTGCCAGCAGTCCACTGGGACAGGGCTATCAGCCCCAGCATTTT.

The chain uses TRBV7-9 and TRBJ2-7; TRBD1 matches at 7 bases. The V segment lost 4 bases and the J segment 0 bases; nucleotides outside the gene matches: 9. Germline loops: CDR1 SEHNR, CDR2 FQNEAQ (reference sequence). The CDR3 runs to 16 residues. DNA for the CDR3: TGTGCCAGCAGCTATCCAGGGGGAAGAGGCTCCTACGAGCAGTACTTC. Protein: CASSYPGGRGSYEQYF.

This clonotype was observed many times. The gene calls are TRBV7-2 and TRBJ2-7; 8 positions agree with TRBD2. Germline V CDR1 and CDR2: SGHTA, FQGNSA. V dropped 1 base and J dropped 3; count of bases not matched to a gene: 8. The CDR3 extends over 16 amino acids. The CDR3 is CASSLGVIAGYYEQYF. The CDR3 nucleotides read TGTGCCAGCAGCTTAGGCGTAATAGCGGGATACTACGAGCAGTACTTC. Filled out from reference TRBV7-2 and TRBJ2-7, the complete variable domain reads GAGVSQSPSNKVTEKGKDVELRCDPISGHTALYWYRQSLGQGLEFLIYFQGNSAPDKSGLPSDRFSAERTGGSVSTLTIQRTQQEDSAVYLCASSLGVIAGYYEQYFGPGTRLTVT.

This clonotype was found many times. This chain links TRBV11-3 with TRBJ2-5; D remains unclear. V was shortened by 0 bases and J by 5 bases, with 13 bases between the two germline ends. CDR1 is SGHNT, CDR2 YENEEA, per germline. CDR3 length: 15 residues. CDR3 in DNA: TGTGCCAGCAGCTTAGATCAGAGCTGGGTTGAGACCCAGTACTTC. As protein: CASSLDQSWVETQYF.

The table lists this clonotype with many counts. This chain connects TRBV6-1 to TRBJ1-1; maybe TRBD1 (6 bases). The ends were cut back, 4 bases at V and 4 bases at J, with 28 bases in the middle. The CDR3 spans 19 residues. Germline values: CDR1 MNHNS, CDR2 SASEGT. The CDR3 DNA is TGTGCCAGCAGTGTTGAAACCCCCGGGGGGGTGGGGGCACGCACTGAAGCTTTCTTT. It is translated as CASSVETPGGVGARTEAFF.

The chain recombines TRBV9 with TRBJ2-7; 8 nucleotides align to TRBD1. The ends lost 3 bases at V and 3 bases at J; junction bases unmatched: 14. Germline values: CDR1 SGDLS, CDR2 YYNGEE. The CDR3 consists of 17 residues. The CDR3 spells CASSDGQGALEDYEQYF. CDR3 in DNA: TGTGCCAGCAGCGATGGGCAGGGGGCCCTTGAAGACTACGAGCAGTACTTC.